This T cell receptor beta chain was sequenced for a study of T cell repertoires in cytomegalovirus infection (dated by TCRdb to the late 2010s). In terms of the full investigation: Recently identified HLA-C-restricted CMV epitopes, whose presentation resists viral immunomodulation, were targeted by peptide stimulations together with well-studied HLA-B-restricted epitopes. Donor HLA type was relevant to the analysis, because carriage of CMV infection together with the matching HLA type was indicated by public TCR beta signatures. Paper-wide results and their limitations: The ex vivo response was dominated by HLA-C-restricted CMV-specific TCR beta clonotypes, which also provided the single most frequent clonotype in two of eight donors. In both this cohort and an independent cohort of several hundred donors, the cumulative frequency of public TCR beta family members distinguished carriers of CMV infection plus the relevant HLA type.

In the paper's terms, the treatment or condition label means: in vitro stimulation with specific CMV peptide epitopes to enrich CMV-specific T cells. Regarding this clonotype: The target of this receptor is not known. No base qualities exist here, and no much larger clone lies one base off it.

TCRdb lists the instrument as Illumina HiSeq 1500. TCRdb reworked the public reads: Q25 trimming with fastp, MiXCR clone assembly, productive beta chains retained. Identical CDR3 proteins give one entry, which carries the most common genes and DNA. For this sample there are some 220,000 distinct CDR3 sequences; 35% to 40% appear just once. Of the sample, 55% to 70% falls within the top ten clones. This clonotype originated in a human donor in good health (CMV status not recorded). Some clones in this sample may be carry-over from other donors' samples. Sequencing used CD8+ T cells from cultured PBMCs, obtained from culture after CMV antigen stimulation.

At the DNA level, the sequence is TGTGCCAGCAGCCCTTCCGATATGCCCTATGGCTACACCTTC. This encodes CASSPSDMPYGYTF. Recombination connected TRBV7-9 to TRBJ1-2; the D gene identity is not certain. CDR1 is given as SEHNR and CDR2 as FQNEAQ, both from the germline V gene (reference sequence). The CDR3, from cysteine to phenylalanine, totals 14 residues. Only the CDR3 DNA is retained, 42 bases long and in frame from the first base. V was cut back by 5 bases and J by 4 bases, leaving a gap of 14 bases between them.